This record looks at one TCR beta chain sequence and its context. Antigen: not known. This sample is part of a study of cytomegalovirus exposure and HLA in healthy donors. The protocol was immunoSEQ multiplex PCR, while the TCRdb copy is restricted to in-frame clones and leaves out a portion. The profile shows about 130,000 clones, around 92% of them singletons. CDR1 is MNHNS, CDR2 SASEGT, per germline. The CDR3 loop spans 13 amino acids. Trimming took off 2 bases at V and 2 bases at J, with 6 bases between the two ends. Whole-study results and caveats: The authors enumerated under 200 TCR beta chains as linked to cytomegalovirus.

This chain links TRBV6-1 with TRBJ1-2, with D unclear. Sequenced: PBMCs. The source is a young man in good health and CMV-seronegative. The chain's CDR3 is CASSESSNYGYTF. The CDR3 nucleotides are TGTGCCAGCAGTGAAAGTAGCAACTATGGCTACACCTTC.